A selection of T cell receptor beta chains follows, all from one sample in a study of Graves' ophthalmopathy and Graves' hyperthyroidism. TCRdb independently ran MiXCR on the multiplex PCR reads; one entry per CDR3 protein. The repertoire holds about 370,000 distinct CDR3 sequences, about a sixth seen once, with 2% to 3% in the top ten. Sequencing input: peripheral blood. These receptor sequences come from an adult woman with stable Graves' hyperthyroidism. CDR3s include the opening cysteine and the closing phenylalanine or tryptophan. A D gene is named only where the DNA matches it firmly. Clone sizes are given selectively: once, few, many, or a class where the clone is expanded.

clone size	V gene	J gene	CDR3 length	D gene	CDR3 DNA	CDR3 protein
many	TRBV6-2/TRBV6-3	TRBJ2-7	14	.	TGTGCCAGCAGTTACTCTTGGGGAGTCTACGAGCAGTACTTC	CASSYSWGVYEQYF
.	TRBV11-1	TRBJ1-2	16	TRBD1	TGTGCCAGCAGCTTAATCGTCGCGACAGGGACTAATGGCTACACCTTC	CASSLIVATGTNGYTF
many	TRBV24-1	TRBJ2-7	16	TRBD2	TGTGCCACCAGTGATTCAGGACTAGCGGGAGGGCACGAGCAGTACTTC	CATSDSGLAGGHEQYF
many	TRBV6-2/TRBV6-3	TRBJ2-7	13	TRBD1	TGTGCCAGCAGCCGGGACAGGCTCTACGAGCAGTACTTC	CASSRDRLYEQYF
many	TRBV7-2	TRBJ1-1	14	.	TGTGCCAGCAGACCCGAGTACATGAACACTGAAGCTTTCTTT	CASRPEYMNTEAFF
.	TRBV6-2/TRBV6-3	TRBJ2-5	12	TRBD1	TGTGCCAGCGGACAGGATGCGAAGACCCAGTACTTC	CASGQDAKTQYF
few	TRBV2	TRBJ1-5	15	.	TGTGCCAGCAGTGAGACAGGAGTCACTAATCAGCCCCAGCATTTT	CASSETGVTNQPQHF
many	TRBV5-6	TRBJ1-5	15	.	TGTGCCAGCAGCTTGGCCGGCCTCCACAATCAGCCCCAGCATTTT	CASSLAGLHNQPQHF
.	TRBV12-3/TRBV12-4	TRBJ1-4	15	.	TGTGCCAGCAGTCAACAGGGACACGGGGCAGAAAAACTGTTTTTT	CASSQQGHGAEKLFF
many	TRBV6-5	TRBJ2-5	13	.	TGTGCCAGCAGTTACACTGGGATAGAGACCCAGTACTTC	CASSYTGIETQYF
many	TRBV7-9	TRBJ1-1	11	.	TGTGCCAGCAGCTCTACCCCTGAAGCTTTCTTT	CASSSTPEAFF
many	TRBV19	TRBJ2-2	13	.	TGTGCCAGTAGTAGTGAAGGCTCCGGGGAGCTGTTTTTT	CASSSEGSGELFF
many	TRBV28	TRBJ2-7	12	.	TGTGCCAGCAGTTCTGGACAAGGCGAGCAGTACTTC	CASSSGQGEQYF
many	TRBV28	TRBJ1-2	17	.	TGTGCCAGCAGTTTAACCCCCCTTACGAAGGAAAACTATGGCTACACCTTC	CASSLTPLTKENYGYTF
few	TRBV12-3/TRBV12-4	TRBJ1-1	15	.	TGTGCCAGCAGTCCCGTATGGGGGGGGAACACTGAAGCTTTCTTT	CASSPVWGGNTEAFF
many	TRBV18	TRBJ2-5	16	TRBD2	TGTGCCAGCTCACCAGGACTAGCGGTGAATCAAGAGACCCAGTACTTC	CASSPGLAVNQETQYF
many	TRBV4-1	TRBJ2-7	13	.	TGCGCCAGCAGCCAAGGCAGGTTCTACGAGCAGTACTTC	CASSQGRFYEQYF
many	TRBV12-3/TRBV12-4	TRBJ1-1	13	TRBD1	TGTGCCAGCAGTATGACAGGGTACACTGAAGCTTTCTTT	CASSMTGYTEAFF
.	TRBV20-1	TRBJ2-5	14	.	TGCAGTGCTAGAGATCCACAGCGGCAAGAGACCCAGTACTTC	CSARDPQRQETQYF
many	TRBV12-3/TRBV12-4	TRBJ1-5	14	TRBD1	TGTGCCAGCAGCCTGGGACAGGGAGATCAGCCCCAGCATTTT	CASSLGQGDQPQHF
.	TRBV11-2	TRBJ2-2	17	TRBD2	TGTGCCAGCAGCCGGACTAGCGGGAGGGCCAGCACCGGGGAGCTGTTTTTT	CASSRTSGRASTGELFF
many	TRBV6-5	TRBJ2-7	17	TRBD2	TGTGCCAGCAGTTACACGCCGACTAGCGGGAAGGGCTACGAGCAGTACTTC	CASSYTPTSGKGYEQYF
many	TRBV28	TRBJ2-7	15	TRBD2	TGTGCCAGCACGTCCCAGCGGGAGGGGCCCTACGAGCAGTACTTC	CASTSQREGPYEQYF
many	TRBV7-3	TRBJ2-2	14	.	TGTGCCAGCAGCTTAAACCAGGGGACCGGGGAGCTGTTTTTT	CASSLNQGTGELFF
many	TRBV18	TRBJ1-5	14	.	TGTGCCAGCTCACGAGACAGCAGCAATCAGCCCCAGCATTTT	CASSRDSSNQPQHF
many	TRBV20-1	TRBJ1-1	14	.	TGCAGTGCTAGAGATCCCCGGGCGAACACTGAAGCTTTCTTT	CSARDPRANTEAFF
many	TRBV25-1	TRBJ1-6	15	.	TGTGCCAGCAGTGAAGGGCCAGGGAACAATTCACCCCTCCACTTT	CASSEGPGNNSPLHF
many	TRBV12-3/TRBV12-4	TRBJ2-6	13	.	TGTGCCAGCGGCATGTCCGGGGCCAACGTCCTGACTTTC	CASGMSGANVLTF
many	TRBV7-9	TRBJ2-7	15	.	TGTGCCAGCAGCCCTATACGTCCTACAACTTTTTGGGAGTACTTC	CASSPIRPTTFWEYF
.	TRBV7-2	TRBJ1-6	13	TRBD1	TGTGCCAGCAGCTACGACAGGGGCTCACCCCTCCACTTT	CASSYDRGSPLHF
many	TRBV28	TRBJ1-2	12	.	TGTGCCAGCCGCCCAGGGAACTATGGCTACACCTTC	CASRPGNYGYTF
many	TRBV27	TRBJ2-5	12	.	TGTGCCAGTCAGGGGATAGGGGAGACCCAGTACTTC	CASQGIGETQYF
many	TRBV13	TRBJ2-7	17	TRBD2	TGTGCCAGCAGCTTAGGCCGCGGGAGCATCAGCTCCTACGAGCAGTACTTC	CASSLGRGSISSYEQYF